This entry lists 21 T cell receptor beta chains sequenced from one sample in a study of type 1 regulatory T cells. No antigen has been assigned to these receptors. Study-wide points: Tr1 cells had a more restricted TCR repertoire than non-Tr1 cells.

TCRdb passed the reads through MiXCR, listing each CDR3 protein once. Of about 69,000 distinct CDR3 sequences detected, around 20% appear once; the ten largest clones hold less than 10%. The material sequenced was cultured type 1 regulatory T (Tr1) cells, either the whole culture or a sorted fraction (not recorded which). The source is a human donor in good health.

This chain links TRBV9 with TRBJ1-1; 11 bases line up with TRBD1. J lost 1 base, V lost 3 bases, and 5 bases had no gene match. There are 16 residues in the CDR3. In germline, CDR1 is SGDLS, CDR2 YYNGEE. CDR3 bases: TGTGCCAGCAGCGGGGACAGGGGGGGTAGGAACACTGAAGCTTTCTTT. The encoded protein is CASSGDRGGRNTEAFF.

This clonotype has more than one count but fewer than ten. This rearrangement joins TRBV10-3 to TRBJ2-7; 12 bases line up with TRBD1. Germline CDR1 reads ENHRY; CDR2 reads SYGVKD. The ends lost 0 bases at V and 4 bases at J; junction bases unmatched: 1. This CDR3 region has 15 residues. CDR3 nucleotides: TGTGCCATCAGTGAGTCGGGACAGGGGGCATACGAGCAGTACTTC. Protein: CAISESGQGAYEQYF.

This clonotype showed up just a few times. The rearrangement links TRBV5-1 to TRBJ2-1; 10 nucleotides match TRBD2. CDR1 is SGHRS and CDR2 is YFSETQ in the germline V gene. There are 16 residues in the CDR3. Trimming removed 6 bases from V and 3 bases from J; junction bases left unmatched: 9. The CDR3 DNA reads as TGCGCCAGCACCCCCACTAGCGGGATTGTCTACAATGAGCAGTTCTTC. Its translation: CASTPTSGIVYNEQFF.

The chain couples TRBV6-1 to TRBJ2-7; TRBD1 aligns across 7 bases. Germline CDR1 reads MNHNS; CDR2 reads SASEGT. The CDR3 consists of 16 residues. The trim removed 3 bases at V and 0 bases at J, leaving 8 bases unmatched. Written as DNA, the CDR3 is TGTGCCAGCAGTGACGCAGGGGGTATTAGCTCCTACGAGCAGTACTTC. The encoded protein is CASSDAGGISSYEQYF.

The chain carries TRBV6-5 and TRBJ2-1; 8 bases map to TRBD2. The V gene's germline CDR1 is MNHEY and CDR2 SVGAGI. CDR3 length equals 15 residues. J was trimmed by 6 bases and V by 7 bases; bases with no gene match: 11. Written as DNA, the CDR3 is TGTGCCAGCAAGGCCACCGGGACTAGAGGCAATGAGCAGTTCTTC. It yields the protein CASKATGTRGNEQFF.

This clonotype was seen a handful of times. The rearrangement links TRBV20-1 to TRBJ1-1, with TRBD1 as a possible D gene (5 bases). V dropped 1 base and J dropped 5 bases, with 14 bases sitting between them. Germline CDR1 reads DFQATT; CDR2 reads SNEGSKA (reference sequence). The CDR3 is made up of 14 amino acids. The CDR3 bases are TGCAGTGCTAGAGTTGGGGGACGAAGTACTGAAGCTTTCTTT. Amino acids: CSARVGGRSTEAFF.

The J gene is TRBJ2-2, the V gene TRBV6-5, with 7 nucleotides matching TRBD1. With V trimmed by 4 bases and J by 4 bases, 12 bases remained unmatched. Germline V gives CDR1 MNHEY, CDR2 SVGAGI. The CDR3 covers 17 residues. The DNA of the CDR3 is TGTGCCAGCAGTTCACAGGGGTCCGGGGTCAGCACCGGGGAGCTGTTTTTT. Its translation: CASSSQGSGVSTGELFF.

In this sample, this clonotype turned up a few times. V and J are TRBV2 and TRBJ2-1; TRBD2 matches at 14 bases. J gave up 9 bases and V 8 bases, and 6 bases lay outside the gene matches. CDR1 and CDR2 (germline): SNHLY, FYNNEI. This CDR3 spans 14 amino acids. The CDR3 DNA reads TGTGCCAGCTTGGGACTAGCGGGAGTTGGTGAGCAGTTCTTC. This encodes CASLGLAGVGEQFF.

This clonotype was counted between two and nine times. V usage is TRBV5-1 and J usage is TRBJ2-1; 7 bases map to TRBD2. The CDR3 covers 16 residues. Trimming removed 4 bases from V and 5 bases from J; junction bases left unmatched: 12. Germline V CDR1 and CDR2: SGHRS, YFSETQ. The CDR3 region is CASSAHLRGVNNEQFF. The DNA for the CDR3 is TGCGCCAGCAGCGCCCATCTTCGGGGGGTGAACAATGAGCAGTTCTTC.

This chain uses TRBV20-1 with TRBJ1-1; D is perhaps TRBD1 (5 bases). Germline V gene data show CDR1 as DFQATT and CDR2 as SNEGSKA (reference sequence). V lost 0 bases and J 6 bases, leaving 8 bases between the germline ends. This CDR3 is 12 amino acids long. The CDR3 spells CSARDRDAEAFF. The CDR3 nucleotides read TGCAGTGCTAGAGATCGGGACGCTGAAGCTTTCTTT.

The V and J genes are TRBV5-1 and TRBJ2-7, with TRBD2 matching over 12 bases. This CDR3 has 14 residues. V lost 0 bases to trimming and J lost 9 bases; unmatched junction nucleotides: 4. Germline values: CDR1 SGHRS, CDR2 YFSETQ. The chain's CDR3 is CASSLGLAGVGQYF. The CDR3 DNA sequence: TGCGCCAGCAGCTTGGGACTAGCGGGAGTAGGGCAGTACTTC.

This clonotype was detected ten times or more. This chain joins TRBV7-6 and TRBJ2-3; D is unclear. CDR1 and CDR2 (germline): SGHVS, FNYEAQ. The CDR3 has 15 residues. V lost 2 bases, J lost 2 bases, and 11 bases lay in between. The CDR3 sequence: CASSLLRQVTDTQYF. The CDR3 nucleotides read TGTGCCAGCAGCTTACTTCGGCAAGTCACAGATACGCAGTATTTT.

A few counts support this clonotype. In nucleotides, the CDR3 is TGTGCCAGCACTACCAACACCGGGGAGCTGTTTTTT. It yields the protein CASTTNTGELFF. The chain employs TRBV28 and TRBJ2-2, with unresolved D. In germline, CDR1 is MDHEN, CDR2 SYDVKM. Trimming took 7 bases from V and 2 from J, leaving 5 bases between them. The CDR3 is 12 amino acids.

The rearrangement joins TRBV20-1 to TRBJ2-3; the match to TRBD2 covers 12 bases. V was clipped by 6 bases and J by 3 bases; unmatched bases: 7. This CDR3 region has 15 residues. The germline CDR1 and CDR2 sequences are DFQATT and SNEGSKA (reference sequence). The CDR3, as DNA: TGCAGTGCCGTGACTAGCGGGAGTGGTACAGATACGCAGTATTTT. It is translated as CSAVTSGSGTDTQYF.

The CDR3 here is CASSSSGLNYEQYF. The CDR3 DNA sequence: TGCGCCAGCAGCTCGTCCGGCCTGAACTACGAGCAGTACTTC. The chain couples TRBV5-1 to TRBJ2-7; no firm D call. CDR1 and CDR2 from the germline V gene are SGHRS and YFSETQ. With 3 bases removed from V and 3 bases from J, the gap between germline ends came to 13 bases. The CDR3 runs 14 residues.

A few counts support this clonotype. This chain joins TRBV5-1 and TRBJ2-5; 10 nucleotides line up with TRBD1. The CDR3 contains 15 residues. Germline V gene sequence: CDR1 SGHRS, CDR2 YFSETQ. Trimming took 4 bases from V and 0 from J; bases not matched to a gene: 3. The CDR3 region is CASSPGQGNQETQYF. As DNA, the CDR3 is TGCGCCAGCAGCCCGGGACAGGGGAACCAAGAGACCCAGTACTTC.

The J gene is TRBJ2-3, the V gene TRBV12-3 or TRBV12-4; no clear D gene. With 8 bases removed from V and 6 bases from J, the gap between germline ends came to 9 bases. This CDR3 comprises 11 residues. The CDR3 coding sequence is TGTGCCAGCGGAGAAGGGGATACGCAGTATTTT. Its translation: CASGEGDTQYF.

V usage is TRBV20-1 and J usage is TRBJ2-1; 7 bases fit TRBD2. V shed 2 bases, J shed 4 bases, and the junction held 20 bases outside the gene matches. The CDR3 loop spans 19 amino acids. From germline, CDR1 is DFQATT and CDR2 SNEGSKA (reference sequence). CDR3 coding DNA: TGCAGTGCTAGACGCGGGGGAGTTGGCGGAGTCAGCTTGTACAATGAGCAGTTCTTC. Its protein product is CSARRGGVGGVSLYNEQFF.

This chain joins TRBV28 and TRBJ2-4, with D unclear. The CDR3 spans 13 residues. Germline loops: CDR1 MDHEN, CDR2 SYDVKM. Trimming stripped 4 bases from V and 4 bases from J, with 8 bases between. CDR3: CASSSSPKNIQYF. DNA of the CDR3: TGTGCCAGCAGTTCCTCCCCTAAAAACATTCAGTACTTC.

This chain connects TRBV7-2 to TRBJ2-7; the match to TRBD2 covers 7 bases. This CDR3 is 15 amino acids long. The V gene's germline CDR1 is SGHTA and CDR2 FQGNSA. With V trimmed by 5 bases and J by 3 bases, 10 bases remained unmatched. In DNA, the CDR3 is TGTGCCAGCAGCATCTTGGCTAGCGGATACTACGAGCAGTACTTC. It is translated as CASSILASGYYEQYF.

This clonotype was found a few times. DNA of the CDR3: TGTGCCAGCTCACCGTCCCCCCCGGGCACCGGGGAGCTGTTTTTT. It translates to CASSPSPPGTGELFF. The V call is TRBV18, the J call TRBJ2-2, with D unresolved. The CDR3 runs 15 residues. Germline V lookup: CDR1 KGHSH, CDR2 LQKENI. Deletions cut 3 bases from V and 4 bases from J, with 12 bases between.